The source of this TCR beta chain is a study of PD-1 blockade in classical Hodgkin lymphoma. Across the study: Nivolumab 3 mg/kg was given intravenously every 2 weeks. The study's findings and limits: At C4D1, TCR diversity had climbed significantly for CD4+ cells, though not for CD8+ cells.

The protocol was immunoSEQ multiplex PCR, while the TCRdb copy is restricted to in-frame clones and leaves out a portion. The sample carries some 96,000 clones, around 80% recorded once. The J segment lost 5 bases and the V segment lost 2 bases, leaving 6 bases of the junction unmatched. Per the germline V gene, CDR1 is MNHEY and CDR2 is SVGAGI. The CDR3 contains 15 residues. Notes on this clone: Its specificity is not known.

Each of the patients experienced relapse following autologous stem cell transplantation, and their brentuximab vedotin exposure differed. Responses achieved at best were complete response, partial response or progressive disease. The TCR was taken from a human donor with classical Hodgkin lymphoma. The sequences come from peripheral blood mononuclear cells (PBMCs), collected at baseline. This rearrangement joins TRBV6-5 to TRBJ2-3; the match to TRBD2 covers 8 bases. The CDR3 DNA reads TGTGCCAGCAGTTACAGCGGGAGCTCCGGAGATACGCAGTATTTT. This sequence encodes CASSYSGSSGDTQYF.